These 25 T cell receptor beta chains came from one sample sequenced in a study of T cells in Graves' hyperthyroidism and ophthalmopathy. The CDR3 regions of TCR beta were amplified from RNA transcripts. Using the HTBI primer set, a first-round RT-PCR was run on the TCR CDR3. TCRdb fed the multiplex PCR reads into MiXCR, producing one record per CDR3 protein. The repertoire holds 550,000 to 800,000 distinct CDR3 sequences, with 15% to 20% as singletons. The sample was blood. Receptor source: a man aged 50 to 60 with Graves' hyperthyroidism.

This clonotype was recorded a few times. J is TRBJ2-7 and V is TRBV24-1, with D perhaps matching TRBD1 (6 bases). The CDR3 has 16 amino acids. Germline V lookup: CDR1 KGHDR, CDR2 SFDVKD. V lost 5 bases, J lost 5 bases, and 21 bases lay in between. Here the CDR3 reads CATSGFGQSGVHEQYF. CDR3 coding DNA: TGTGCCACCAGTGGGTTCGGACAGTCCGGAGTCCACGAGCAGTACTTC.

This clonotype was recorded at least ten times. This chain joins TRBV5-1 and TRBJ1-4; D is ambiguous. Germline CDR1 SGHRS, CDR2 YFSETQ. The CDR3 sequence is 13 residues long. The germline V and J ends were trimmed by 4 bases and 0 bases, with 4 bases remaining between them. The CDR3 loop is CASSQATNEKLFF. The CDR3 DNA is TGCGCCAGCAGCCAAGCAACTAATGAAAAACTGTTTTTT.

This clonotype was recorded a few times. The V gene is TRBV29-1, the J gene TRBJ2-3, with TRBD1 matching 9 bases. V was clipped by 2 bases and J by 4 bases; unmatched bases: 7. Per germline, CDR1 SQVTM and CDR2 ANQGSEA. The CDR3 consists of 15 residues. In DNA form, the CDR3 reads TGCAGCGTTGAACTGACAGGGGGTGGGTCAGATACGCAGTATTTT. Residues: CSVELTGGGSDTQYF.

This clonotype showed up just a few times. The gene calls are TRBV5-1 and TRBJ2-2; tentative D call: TRBD1 (8 bases). This CDR3 comprises 15 residues. Germline V gene data show CDR1 as SGHRS and CDR2 as YFSETQ. V gave up 2 bases and J gave up 5 bases, with 13 bases separating them. DNA of the CDR3: TGCGCCAGCAGCTTTGACAGGGGAGGGACCGGGGAGCTGTTTTTT. Amino acids: CASSFDRGGTGELFF.

The sample holds many counts of this clonotype. J is TRBJ2-3 and V is TRBV11-2, with D uncertain. This CDR3 has 14 residues. Per the germline V gene, CDR1 is SGHAT and CDR2 is FQNNGV. The germline V and J ends were trimmed by 5 bases and 3 bases, with 12 bases remaining between them. CDR3 coding DNA: TGTGCCAGCAGCCCTAAAATTCAGACAGATACGCAGTATTTT. Translation gives CASSPKIQTDTQYF. Combining the CDR3 with reference TRBV11-2 and TRBJ2-3 gives the whole variable domain EAGVAQSPRYKIIEKRQSVAFWCNPISGHATLYWYQQILGQGPKLLIQFQNNGVVDDSQLPKDRFSAERLKGVDSTLKIQPAKLEDSAVYLCASSPKIQTDTQYFGPGTRLTVL.

The rearrangement joins TRBV27 to TRBJ1-1; no reliable D call. The CDR3 runs 14 residues. V was cut by 0 bases and J by 4 bases, with 9 bases left in between. CDR1 and CDR2 from the germline V gene are MNHEY and SMNVEV (reference sequence). The CDR3, as DNA: TGTGCCAGCAGTTTATCGGGTTACGGCACTGAAGCTTTCTTT. Protein product: CASSLSGYGTEAFF.

This clonotype was observed a few times. A read error may explain this, as a much larger clone is one base away. J is TRBJ1-2 and V is TRBV28; TRBD1 matches 8 bases. The length of the CDR3 is 14 residues. Trimming took 8 bases from V and 7 from J; bases not matched to a gene: 12. Germline V gene sequence: CDR1 MDHEN, CDR2 SYDVKM. This CDR3 is CASLTGELGCGYTF. CDR3 DNA sequence: TGTGCCAGCCTGACAGGGGAGTTAGGCTGTGGCTACACCTTC.

This clonotype has ten or more counts. V and J are TRBV5-1 and TRBJ1-1; 7 bases are shared with TRBD1. Trimming took 4 bases from V and 4 from J; bases not matched to a gene: 7. Germline V lookup: CDR1 SGHRS, CDR2 YFSETQ. The CDR3 runs 14 residues. CDR3 coding DNA: TGCGCCAGCAGCCGCGGACAGGAAGGCACTGAAGCTTTCTTT. Translated, it gives CASSRGQEGTEAFF.

J is TRBJ2-6 and V is TRBV7-3, with a possible D match to TRBD1 (6 bases). CDR3 length equals 17 residues. Germline loops: CDR1 SGHTA, CDR2 FQGTGA. Trimming took off 2 bases at V and 2 bases at J, with 13 bases between the two ends. The DNA of the CDR3 is TGTGCCAGCAGCTTAGTCGTCAGGGGCCCTGGGGCCAACGTCCTGACTTTC. Translation: CASSLVVRGPGANVLTF. Using reference TRBV7-3 and TRBJ2-6 for the parts outside the CDR3, the full variable domain is GAGVSQTPSNKVTEKGKYVELRCDPISGHTALYWYRQSLGQGPEFLIYFQGTGAADDSGLPNDRFFAVRPEGSVSTLKIQRTERGDSAVYLCASSLVVRGPGANVLTFGAGSRLTVL.

The genes are TRBV28 and TRBJ1-1; 7 positions match TRBD1. CDR1 is MDHEN and CDR2 is SYDVKM in the germline V gene. Unmatched junction bases numbered 8, after V lost 5 bases and J lost 5 bases. CDR3 size: 14 residues. Here the CDR3 reads CASSPDREGTEAFF. The CDR3 coding sequence is TGTGCCAGCAGTCCCGACAGGGAAGGAACTGAAGCTTTCTTT.

There are a few counts of this clonotype. V usage is TRBV5-1 and J usage is TRBJ2-6; maybe TRBD2 (5 bases). V was shortened by 2 bases and J by 4 bases, with 16 bases between the two germline ends. There are 17 residues in the CDR3. Looked up from germline, CDR1 is SGHRS and CDR2 is YFSETQ. The CDR3 is CASSFLFGVTGANVLTF. The CDR3 bases are TGCGCCAGCAGCTTTTTATTCGGGGTGACCGGGGCCAACGTCCTGACTTTC.

This clonotype was seen at least ten times. The chain recombines TRBV7-8 with TRBJ2-1; 8 bases are shared with TRBD2. Germline values: CDR1 SGHVS, CDR2 FQNEAQ. V was clipped by 2 bases and J by 7 bases; unmatched bases: 7. CDR3 length equals 15 residues. CDR3 in DNA: TGTGCCAGCAGCTTATTCGGGAGGGCCCGGAATGAGCAGTTCTTC. Translating gives CASSLFGRARNEQFF.

This clonotype was recorded many times. CDR3 amino acids: CASSLGGLAILGEQYF. The CDR3 nucleotides are TGTGCCAGCAGTCTCGGGGGACTAGCGATCCTCGGCGAGCAGTACTTC. The V call is TRBV12-3 or TRBV12-4, the J call TRBJ2-7; 10 bases align to TRBD2. V trimming: 5 bases; J trimming: 6 bases; junction bases outside the gene matches: 13. The CDR3 is 16 amino acids.

This sequence joins TRBV2 and TRBJ2-1; 12 bases are a match to TRBD2. Germline CDR1 reads SNHLY; CDR2 reads FYNNEI. V shed 6 bases, J shed 8 bases, and the junction held 8 bases outside the gene matches. The CDR3 is made up of 15 amino acids. The CDR3 loop reads CASSPGLAGYDEQFF. The CDR3 bases are TGTGCCAGCAGCCCTGGACTAGCGGGATATGATGAGCAGTTCTTC.

This clonotype was recorded at least ten times. The V call is TRBV20-1, the J call TRBJ2-1; 10 bases are a match to TRBD2. The CDR3 is 14 amino acids. V trimming: 1 base; J trimming: 7 bases; junction bases outside the gene matches: 4. Germline assignment: CDR1 DFQATT and CDR2 SNEGSKA (reference sequence). The CDR3 DNA reads as TGCAGTGCTAGAGCGGGTAGCGGGAGGAATGAGCAGTTCTTC. This gives the protein CSARAGSGRNEQFF.

In its sample, this clonotype was seen many times. J is TRBJ1-2 and V is TRBV7-2, with 8 bases identical to TRBD1. Trimming at V came to 4 bases and at J to 6 bases, leaving 10 bases not matched to a gene. CDR1 is SGHTA and CDR2 is FQGNSA in the germline V gene. This CDR3 comprises 15 residues. CDR3 region: CASSSRTGRVDGYTF. CDR3 nucleotides: TGTGCCAGCAGCTCGCGGACAGGGCGGGTGGATGGCTACACCTTC.

This clonotype was seen more than once but under ten times. Possible read error: a much larger clone is one base away. This chain uses TRBV27 with TRBJ2-7, with D possibly being TRBD1 or TRBD2 (6 bases each). The germline CDR1 and CDR2 sequences are MNHEY and SMNVEV (reference sequence). There are 16 residues in the CDR3. V lost 4 bases, J lost 4 bases, and 20 bases lay in between. The CDR3 nucleotides read TGTGCCAGCAGTTCCTTTGGAGGGGGTGGCAATTACGAGCAGTACTTC. Protein product: CASSSFGGGGNYEQYF.

The chain joins TRBV12-3 or TRBV12-4 to TRBJ2-2; 9 nucleotides line up with TRBD1. CDR3 length: 15 residues. V shed 5 bases, J shed 5 bases, and the junction held 6 bases outside the gene matches. As DNA, the CDR3 is TGTGCCAGCAGTATTGATGGGACAGGGACCGGGGAGCTGTTTTTT. Protein: CASSIDGTGTGELFF.

This clonotype was recorded at least ten times. The chain links TRBV20-1 to TRBJ2-3; no clear D. Germline assignment: CDR1 DFQATT and CDR2 SNEGSKA (reference sequence). Deletions cut 0 bases from V and 2 bases from J, with 6 bases between. The CDR3 has 13 residues. CDR3 DNA sequence: TGCAGTGCTAGAGAGACGGTCACAGATACGCAGTATTTT. Encoded protein: CSARETVTDTQYF.

The J gene is TRBJ1-1, the V gene TRBV25-1; the D is unclear. CDR3 length: 14 amino acids. Trimming took off 1 base at V and 7 bases at J, with 13 bases between the two ends. Germline loops: CDR1 MGHDK, CDR2 SYGVNS. The CDR3 nucleotides are TGTGCCAGCAGTGAATCGCAGTATCTACATGAAGCTTTCTTT. This encodes CASSESQYLHEAFF.

The rearrangement uses TRBV28 and TRBJ2-3; TRBD2 matches 8 bases. Germline lookup yields CDR1 MDHEN and CDR2 SYDVKM. The CDR3 runs 15 residues. Trimming removed 5 bases from V and 0 bases from J; junction bases left unmatched: 4. CDR3 coding DNA: TGTGCCAGCAGTGGAGCGGGAGCTAGCACAGATACGCAGTATTTT. Translating it yields CASSGAGASTDTQYF.

This clonotype has a handful of counts. This rearrangement joins TRBV6-1 to TRBJ1-5, with D possibly matching TRBD1 (5 bases). Germline V gives CDR1 MNHNS, CDR2 SASEGT. This CDR3 region has 14 residues. V gave up 10 bases and J gave up 0 bases, with 13 bases separating them. The CDR3 loop reads CATLRDGSNQPQHF. CDR3 nucleotides: TGTGCCACCCTACGGGACGGTAGCAATCAGCCCCAGCATTTT.

This clonotype was detected many times. This chain connects TRBV27 to TRBJ1-2; maybe TRBD1 (6 bases). The germline V gene encodes CDR1 MNHEY and CDR2 SMNVEV (reference sequence). Trimming cost V 8 bases and J 0 bases, with 16 bases left between them. The CDR3 consists of 15 residues. CDR3 in DNA: TGTGCCAGCCGTAAACAGGGTCCTACTAACTATGGCTACACCTTC. This translates into CASRKQGPTNYGYTF.

The rearrangement joins TRBV28 to TRBJ2-3; D remains unclear. V shed 6 bases and J shed 5 bases, with 15 bases lying between them. Per germline, CDR1 MDHEN and CDR2 SYDVKM. This CDR3 is 14 amino acids long. This CDR3 is CASRKSKVVDTQYF. As DNA, the CDR3 is TGTGCCAGCAGGAAGTCGAAGGTAGTAGATACGCAGTATTTT.

In this sample, this clonotype turned up many times. The V and J genes are TRBV28 and TRBJ2-7; the match to TRBD2 covers 10 bases. Germline lookup yields CDR1 MDHEN and CDR2 SYDVKM. The V gene end was trimmed by 4 bases and the J gene end by 2 bases; junction bases not matched to a gene: 11. The CDR3 sequence is 17 residues long. CDR3 sequence: CASSSLIISGRPYEQYF. The CDR3, as DNA: TGTGCCAGCAGTTCCCTCATTATTAGCGGGAGGCCCTACGAGCAGTACTTC.